The rows below give T cell receptor beta chains drawn from one sample of a study of CD8 T cells in Susac syndrome. TCRdb fed the immunoSEQ multiplex PCR reads into MiXCR, producing one record per CDR3 protein. The sample includes some 120,000 distinct CDR3 sequences, around 95% of them seen just once. What was sequenced was CD4+ T cells from PBMCs. The receptors were gathered from a human donor in good health. The CDR3 runs from the conserved cysteine through the conserved F or W. A D gene is named only where the DNA matches it firmly. Clone size is shown for a subset of rows, as once, few, many or a class of expanded clone.

v_call	d_call	clone_size	j_call	cdr3_aa	cdr3_nt
TRBV11-2	TRBD2	-	TRBJ2-3	CASSLRLAGGSRDTQYF	TGTGCCAGCAGCCTCCGACTAGCGGGAGGATCACGGGATACGCAGTATTTT
TRBV5-1	-	-	TRBJ1-1	CASSFYYGAFF	TGCGCCAGCAGTTTTTACTACGGGGCTTTCTTT
TRBV25-1	TRBD1	-	TRBJ1-5	CASSQTGENQPQHF	TGTGCCAGCAGTCAGACAGGGGAAAATCAGCCCCAGCATTTT
TRBV20-1	-	-	TRBJ1-2	CSAGAGDVGGYTF	TGCAGTGCCGGGGCTGGGGACGTCGGCGGCTACACCTTC
TRBV29-1	-	-	TRBJ2-5	CSATKETQYF	TGCAGCGCAACCAAAGAGACCCAGTACTTC
TRBV5-1	-	-	TRBJ1-3	CASSPEPAGNTIYF	TGCGCCAGCAGCCCCGAACCTGCTGGAAACACCATATATTTT
TRBV16	-	few	TRBJ2-5	CASSPSGETQYF	TGTGCCAGCAGCCCCTCTGGTGAGACCCAGTACTTC
TRBV6-5	-	-	TRBJ1-5	CASRPQGPNQPQHF	TGTGCCAGCAGACCGCAGGGGCCCAATCAGCCCCAGCATTTT
TRBV28	-	-	TRBJ2-7	CASSSELARSYEQYF	TGTGCCAGCAGTTCCGAGTTAGCACGGTCCTACGAGCAGTACTTC
TRBV20-1	TRBD1	-	TRBJ1-6	CSARDRGPKGRSPLHF	TGCAGTGCCAGAGACAGGGGACCGAAAGGTCGTTCACCCCTCCACTTT
TRBV7-9	TRBD2	-	TRBJ2-1	CASSQLAGGRNEQFF	TGTGCCAGCAGCCAACTAGCGGGAGGGCGAAATGAGCAGTTCTTC
TRBV12-3/TRBV12-4	-	-	TRBJ2-7	CASSSGRGNEQYF	TGTGCCAGCAGCTCAGGCAGAGGCAACGAGCAGTACTTC
TRBV5-1	-	-	TRBJ1-5	CASSTGPSQPQHF	TGCGCCAGCAGCACGGGACCCAGCCAGCCCCAGCATTTT
TRBV28	TRBD2	-	TRBJ2-1	CASSSAGLHYNEQFF	TGTGCCAGCAGTTCAGCGGGACTACACTACAATGAGCAGTTCTTC
TRBV7-8	-	once	TRBJ2-2	CASSRRGKGTGELFF	TGTGCCAGCAGTAGGAGGGGCAAAGGCACCGGGGAGCTGTTTTTT
TRBV30	TRBD2	once	TRBJ2-1	CAWRRGLYNEQFF	TGTGCCTGGAGGCGGGGACTATACAATGAGCAGTTCTTC
TRBV9	TRBD2	-	TRBJ2-1	CASSLVGTSGVNEQFF	TGTGCCAGCAGCTTGGTTGGGACTAGCGGGGTTAATGAGCAGTTCTTC
TRBV12-3/TRBV12-4	-	few	TRBJ1-5	CASSPGRGNQPQHF	TGTGCCAGCAGCCCTGGGAGGGGGAATCAGCCCCAGCATTTT